This T cell receptor (beta chain) was sequenced during a study of shared clonotypes between healthy human individuals. As for this clone: Its cognate antigen is unknown.

The table came from immunoSEQ multiplex PCR; TCRdb's copy has only in-frame clones and leaves some out. Here the sample spans over a million clones, 96% being singletons. The V gene lost 3 bases and the J gene lost 0 bases, with 8 bases spanning the gap. Germline lookup yields CDR1 SNHLY and CDR2 FYNNEI. The CDR3 covers 15 residues. Study-level points and caveats: Clonotype sharing among the donors was expected to vary with sequencing depth. Naive CD4 clonotype sharing across a handful of donors was approximately 5.2%. Naive subsets generally exceeded memory subsets in estimated richness.

This clonotype was obtained from a man aged 25-45 years in good health. The rearrangement links TRBV2 to TRBJ1-4; possibly TRBD1 for D (5 bases). Sequenced input: naive CD4+ T cells sorted from blood. Subset meaning: CD45RA+ positively selected. CDR3 sequence: CASSDETATNEKLFF. The CDR3 DNA is TGTGCCAGCAGTGATGAGACAGCAACTAATGAAAAACTGTTTTTT.